One and the same sample provided the 12 T cell receptor beta chains below, sequenced in a study of cytotoxic CD8 clonotypes in ibrutinib-treated CLL. Assay used: immunoSEQ multiplex PCR; TCRdb lists only in-frame clones, some missing. The sample consists of about 160,000 clones, roughly 80% of them appearing once. Here the sequenced sample was PBMCs, taken after 12 months of ibrutinib treatment. These receptors were collected from a human donor with chronic lymphocytic leukemia.

This chain connects TRBV6-5 to TRBJ2-3; D call uncertain. The CDR3 contains 14 residues. Germline V gene lookup returns CDR1 MNHEY and CDR2 SVGAGI. Trimming took off 6 bases at V and 2 bases at J, with 12 bases between the two ends. The CDR3 nucleotides read TGTGCCAGCAGGGCGTTCACAGACACAGATACGCAGTATTTT. It encodes CASRAFTDTDTQYF.

The V and J genes are TRBV5-1 and TRBJ2-2; D remains ambiguous. The CDR3 sequence is 14 residues long. The ends were cut back, 5 bases at V and 2 bases at J, with 10 bases in the middle. Germline CDR1 reads SGHRS; CDR2 reads YFSETQ. The CDR3 here is CASSVDTNTGELFF. For the CDR3, the DNA is TGCGCCAGCAGTGTTGACACCAACACCGGGGAGCTGTTTTTT. Together with reference TRBV5-1 and TRBJ2-2, the CDR3 gives the full variable domain: KAGVTQTPRYLIKTRGQQVTLSCSPISGHRSVSWYQQTPGQGLQFLFEYFSETQRNKGNFPGRFSGRQFSNSRSEMNVSTLELGDSALYLCASSVDTNTGELFFGEGSRLTVL.

The sample holds a few counts of this clone. The chain combines TRBV11-1 with TRBJ2-2; possibly TRBD2 for D (7 bases). Trimming cost V 5 bases and J 6 bases, with 13 bases left between them. The CDR3 extends over 14 amino acids. Germline V gives CDR1 SGHAT, CDR2 FQDESV (reference sequence). The CDR3 region has the DNA TGTGCCAGCAGCCTAGGGGGGAGGGCCGGGGAGCTGTTTTTT. Translation gives CASSLGGRAGELFF.

The DNA for the CDR3 is TGTGCCAGCAGTTCCCCCCAGGATACGCAGTATTTT. It specifies CASSSPQDTQYF. The chain has TRBV5-4 and TRBJ2-3; D ambiguous. Trimming left V 5 bases short and J 6 bases short, with 10 bases between. Per the germline V gene, CDR1 is SGHNT and CDR2 is YYREEE (reference sequence). This CDR3 spans 12 amino acids.

The chain uses TRBV6-5 and TRBJ2-3, with D possibly TRBD1 on 5 matching bases. The ends were cut back, 5 bases at V and 0 bases at J, with 9 bases in the middle. The CDR3 covers 14 residues. Germline CDR1 is MNHEY and CDR2 is SVGAGI. CDR3 in DNA: TGTGCCAGCAGTATGGGGCACAGCACAGATACGCAGTATTTT. Translating it yields CASSMGHSTDTQYF.

The chain combines TRBV2 with TRBJ2-7; maybe TRBD1 (6 bases). This CDR3 spans 15 amino acids. The V gene's germline CDR1 is SNHLY and CDR2 FYNNEI. Trimming took off 4 bases at V and 2 bases at J, with 15 bases between the two ends. CDR3 DNA: TGTGCCAGCAGTGCAGACGGGACACAACCCTACGAGCAGTACTTC. It encodes CASSADGTQPYEQYF.

The chain couples TRBV4-1 to TRBJ2-3, with a weak D call TRBD2 (6 bases). V was trimmed by 1 base and J by 5 bases, leaving 10 bases between them. Germline assignment: CDR1 MGHRA and CDR2 YSYEKL. The CDR3 totals 14 residues. The CDR3 loop reads CASSQGGRRDTQYF. The CDR3, as DNA: TGCGCCAGCAGCCAAGGGGGGAGGCGAGATACGCAGTATTTT.

The chain joins TRBV19 to TRBJ2-3, with a weak D call TRBD2 (5 bases). This CDR3 region has 12 residues. Trimming took off 5 bases at V and 8 bases at J, with 11 bases between the two ends. Germline CDR1 reads LNHDA; CDR2 reads SQIVND (reference sequence). The CDR3 region is CASSSSLGTQYF. In DNA form, the CDR3 reads TGTGCCAGTAGTTCTAGCCTGGGTACGCAGTATTTT.

This sequence joins TRBV5-4 and TRBJ2-3; TRBD2 matches 11 bases. Per the germline V gene, CDR1 is SGHNT and CDR2 is YYREEE (reference sequence). The CDR3 consists of 17 residues. Trimming took 0 bases from V and 2 from J; bases not matched to a gene: 5. The CDR3 DNA sequence: TGTGCCAGCAGCTTGGTGGCTAGCGGGAGGTCCACAGATACGCAGTATTTT. Residues: CASSLVASGRSTDTQYF. Together with reference TRBV5-4 and TRBJ2-3, the CDR3 gives the full variable domain: ETGVTQSPTHLIKTRGQQVTLRCSSQSGHNTVSWYQQALGQGPQFIFQYYREEENGRGNFPPRFSGLQFPNYSSELNVNALELDDSALYLCASSLVASGRSTDTQYFGPGTRLTVL.

The CDR3 protein is CASSLVGTPGEEQFF. The CDR3 bases are TGTGCCAGCAGCTTGGTGGGGACGCCTGGAGAGGAGCAGTTCTTC. The chain uses TRBV5-6 and TRBJ2-1, with D possibly called TRBD1 or TRBD2 (5 bases each). Germline V gene sequence: CDR1 SGHDT, CDR2 YYEEEE. V was pared by 0 bases and J by 10 bases, with 17 bases between. This CDR3 is built from 15 residues.

The chain joins TRBV5-4 to TRBJ2-2, with 7 bases that match TRBD2. Per the germline V gene, CDR1 is SGHNT and CDR2 is YYREEE (reference sequence). Trimming removed 0 bases from V and 5 bases from J; junction bases left unmatched: 1. The CDR3 spans 14 residues. CDR3 DNA: TGTGCCAGCAGCTTGGTGGGGGGGACCGGGGAGCTGTTTTTT. It codes for CASSLVGGTGELFF.

The chain uses TRBV7-3 and TRBJ2-7; possibly TRBD2 for D (6 bases). The CDR3 has 13 residues. Germline values: CDR1 SGHTA, CDR2 FQGTGA. With 5 bases removed from V and 2 bases from J, the gap between germline ends came to 10 bases. CDR3 sequence reads: CASSAGSPYEQYF. The CDR3 bases are TGTGCCAGCAGCGCCGGGAGCCCCTACGAGCAGTACTTC.